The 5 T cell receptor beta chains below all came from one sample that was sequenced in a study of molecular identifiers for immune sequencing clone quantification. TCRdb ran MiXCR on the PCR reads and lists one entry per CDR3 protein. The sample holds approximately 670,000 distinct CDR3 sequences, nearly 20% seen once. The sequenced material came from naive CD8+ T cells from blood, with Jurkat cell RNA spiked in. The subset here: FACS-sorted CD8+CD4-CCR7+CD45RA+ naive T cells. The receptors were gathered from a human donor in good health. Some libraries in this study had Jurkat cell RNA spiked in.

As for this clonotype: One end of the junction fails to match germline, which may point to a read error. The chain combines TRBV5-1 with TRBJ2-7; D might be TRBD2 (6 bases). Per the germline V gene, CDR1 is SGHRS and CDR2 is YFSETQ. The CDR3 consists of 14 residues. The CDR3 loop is CASSWDLSSYVQYF. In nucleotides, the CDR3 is TGCGCCAGCAGCTGGGACTTGAGCTCCTACGTGCAGTACTTC. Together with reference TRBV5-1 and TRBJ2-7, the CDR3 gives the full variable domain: KAGVTQTPRYLIKTRGQQVTLSCSPISGHRSVSWYQQTPGQGLQFLFEYFSETQRNKGNFPGRFSGRQFSNSRSEMNVSTLELGDSALYLCASSWDLSSYVQYFGPGTRLTVT.

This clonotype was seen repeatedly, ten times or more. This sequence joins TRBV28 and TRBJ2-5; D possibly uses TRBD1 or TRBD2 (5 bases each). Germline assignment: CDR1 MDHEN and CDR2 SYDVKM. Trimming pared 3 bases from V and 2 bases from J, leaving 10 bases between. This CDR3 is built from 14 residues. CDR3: CASSFFGAQETQYF. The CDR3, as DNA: TGTGCCAGCAGTTTTTTCGGGGCTCAAGAGACCCAGTACTTC.

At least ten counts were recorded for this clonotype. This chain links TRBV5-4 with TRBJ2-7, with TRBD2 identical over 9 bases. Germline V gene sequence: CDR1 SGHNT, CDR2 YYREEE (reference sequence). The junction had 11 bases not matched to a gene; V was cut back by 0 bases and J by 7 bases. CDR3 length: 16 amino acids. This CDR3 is CASSLALAGNLREQYF. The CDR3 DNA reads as TGTGCCAGCAGCTTGGCTCTAGCGGGAAACCTACGAGAGCAGTACTTC. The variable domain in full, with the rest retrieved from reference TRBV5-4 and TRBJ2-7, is ETGVTQSPTHLIKTRGQQVTLRCSSQSGHNTVSWYQQALGQGPQFIFQYYREEENGRGNFPPRFSGLQFPNYSSELNVNALELDDSALYLCASSLALAGNLREQYFGPGTRLTVT.

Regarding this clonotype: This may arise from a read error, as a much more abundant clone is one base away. CDR3 in amino acids: CSAGVPSAWNSYEQYF. The CDR3 DNA follows: TGCAGTGCTGGAGTTCCTTCGGCTTGGAACTCCTACGAGCAGTACTTC. The rearrangement links TRBV20-1 to TRBJ2-7; D call uncertain. Trimming stripped 5 bases from V and 0 bases from J, with 20 bases between. The CDR3 totals 16 residues. CDR1 DFQATT and CDR2 SNEGSKA come from the germline V gene (reference sequence).

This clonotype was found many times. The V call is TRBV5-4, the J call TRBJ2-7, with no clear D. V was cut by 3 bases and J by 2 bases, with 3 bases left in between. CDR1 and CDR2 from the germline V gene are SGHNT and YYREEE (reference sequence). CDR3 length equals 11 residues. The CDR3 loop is CASSSAYEQYV. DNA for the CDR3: TGTGCCAGCAGCTCTGCCTACGAGCAGTACGTC.